Shown below are 13 T cell receptor beta chains from a single sample sequenced in a study of blood T cell repertoires in COVID-19. Here immunoSEQ multiplex PCR was the method, and the copy in TCRdb shows in-frame clones only, minus some. The sample yields roughly 200,000 clones, 88% seen once. Sequencing was performed on peripheral blood. The receptors here all came from a man between 18 and 29 years old with active or convalescent COVID-19.

The rearrangement uses TRBV5-4 and TRBJ2-1; D remains unclear. Trimming removed 3 bases from V and 5 bases from J, with 18 bases in between. This CDR3 is 16 amino acids long. CDR1 and CDR2 from the germline V gene are SGHNT and YYREEE (reference sequence). The CDR3 DNA reads as TGTGCCAGCAGCTCCCTTTCGGCAGGCGTGGACAATGAGCAGTTCTTC. Its translation is CASSSLSAGVDNEQFF.

The chain is built from TRBV23-1 and TRBJ1-5; 9 nucleotides align to TRBD1. TRBV23-1 is marked as an open reading frame, function uncertain. J was trimmed by 1 base and V by 2 bases; bases with no gene match: 3. This CDR3 has 16 amino acids. The CDR3 loop is CASSQPGTGSNQPQHF. CDR3 DNA: TGCGCCAGCAGTCAACCTGGGACAGGGAGCAATCAGCCCCAGCATTTT.

The CDR3 sequence: CASSIKEGGIYNEQFF. As DNA, the CDR3 is TGTGCCAGTAGTATTAAGGAGGGAGGGATATACAATGAGCAGTTCTTC. This sequence joins TRBV19 and TRBJ2-1; 7 bases match TRBD2. Germline trimming cut 3 bases from V and 4 bases from J; bases unmatched to any gene: 9. Germline CDR1 LNHDA, CDR2 SQIVND (reference sequence). This CDR3 is built from 16 residues.

The chain uses TRBV7-9 and TRBJ2-7; tentatively, D is TRBD1 (5 bases). Germline CDR1 and CDR2: SEHNR and FQNEAQ (reference sequence). Trimming stripped 0 bases from V and 4 bases from J, with 16 bases between. This CDR3 is 16 amino acids long. CDR3 residues: CASSLAPPREFYEQYF. The CDR3, as DNA: TGTGCCAGCAGCTTAGCCCCACCCAGGGAATTTTACGAGCAGTACTTC.

The chain links TRBV6-5 to TRBJ2-7, with D possibly being TRBD2 (5 bases). The V end lost 0 bases, the J end lost 7 bases, and 19 bases lay between the germline ends. Germline lookup yields CDR1 MNHEY and CDR2 SVGAGI. This CDR3 comprises 16 residues. CDR3 amino acids: CASSYSPSGYKGEQYF. The CDR3 DNA reads as TGTGCCAGCAGTTACTCGCCCAGCGGTTACAAGGGAGAGCAGTACTTC.

This clone was picked up one time. This chain uses TRBV7-2 with TRBJ2-7; 15 bases match TRBD2. The germline CDR1 and CDR2 sequences are SGHTA and FQGNSA. The CDR3 extends over 16 amino acids. The trim removed 5 bases at V and 3 bases at J, leaving 5 bases unmatched. The CDR3: CASSPGTSGRLYEQYF. The CDR3 coding sequence is TGTGCCAGCAGCCCGGGGACTAGCGGGAGGCTCTACGAGCAGTACTTC. Supplemented by reference TRBV7-2 and TRBJ2-7, the full variable domain reads GAGVSQSPSNKVTEKGKDVELRCDPISGHTALYWYRQSLGQGLEFLIYFQGNSAPDKSGLPSDRFSAERTGGSVSTLTIQRTQQEDSAVYLCASSPGTSGRLYEQYFGPGTRLTVT.

V usage is TRBV5-1 and J usage is TRBJ2-5; D might be TRBD1 (5 bases). The V gene lost 4 bases and the J gene lost 4 bases, with 11 bases spanning the gap. The CDR3 has 13 amino acids. Germline-derived CDR1 and CDR2 are SGHRS and YFSETQ. The CDR3 DNA is TGCGCCAGCAGCCTACAGGATCGAGAGACCCAGTACTTC. It yields the protein CASSLQDRETQYF.

The chain recombines TRBV14 with TRBJ2-3; 11 bases map to TRBD2. The CDR3 runs 14 residues. Germline V gene data show CDR1 as SGHDN and CDR2 as FVKESK. Germline trimming cut 4 bases from V and 9 bases from J; bases unmatched to any gene: 6. CDR3 amino acids: CASSPGLADLTQYF. The CDR3 DNA is TGTGCCAGCAGCCCGGGACTAGCGGACTTAACGCAGTATTTT.

This chain links TRBV6-2 or TRBV6-3 with TRBJ1-1, with D possibly being TRBD1 (6 bases). Germline CDR1 reads MNHEY; CDR2 reads SVGEGT. The V end was cut by 0 bases, the J end by 5 bases, with 13 bases between. This CDR3 region has 15 residues. DNA for the CDR3: TGTGCCAGCAGTTACTCCGCCGGGGGGCGGACTGAAGCTTTCTTT. This gives the protein CASSYSAGGRTEAFF.

The V call is TRBV25-1, the J call TRBJ2-7, with D possibly matching TRBD1 (6 bases). Trimming shortened V by 3 bases and J by 8 bases, and 17 bases separated the two germline ends. Per germline, CDR1 MGHDK and CDR2 SYGVNS. The CDR3 consists of 14 residues. For the CDR3, the DNA is TGTGCCAGCAGTGATTTTACAGGGTATTCTCAGCAGTACTTC. It codes for CASSDFTGYSQQYF.

The J gene is TRBJ1-6, the V gene TRBV7-2, with D tentatively TRBD1 (5 bases). There are 13 residues in the CDR3. V was shortened by 5 bases and J by 7 bases, with 9 bases between the two germline ends. Looked up from germline, CDR1 is SGHTA and CDR2 is FQGNSA. The CDR3 DNA reads as TGTGCCAGCAGCAGCGACAGAAATTCACCCCTCCACTTT. Encoded protein: CASSSDRNSPLHF.

The CDR3 bases are TGTGCCAGTAGGTCAAGCCCCTACGAGCAGTACTTC. Translation gives CASRSSPYEQYF. V gene TRBV19 combines with J gene TRBJ2-7; D is unresolved. CDR1 is LNHDA and CDR2 is SQIVND in the germline V gene (reference sequence). CDR3 length: 12 residues. V lost 6 bases and J lost 2, with 8 bases in between.

V and J are TRBV11-2 and TRBJ2-7; TRBD1 matches at 7 bases. CDR1 and CDR2 (germline): SGHAT, FQNNGV. The CDR3 extends over 14 amino acids. The V segment lost 5 bases and the J segment 1 base; nucleotides outside the gene matches: 5. Here the CDR3 reads CASSLRQGSYEQYF. In DNA, the CDR3 is TGTGCCAGCAGCCTTAGACAGGGTTCCTACGAGCAGTACTTC.